What follows are 15 T cell receptor beta chains derived from one specimen sequenced in a study of shared clonotypes between healthy human individuals. Clones were read by immunoSEQ multiplex PCR, and TCRdb kept only the in-frame ones, dropping some. This table has a few million clones, about nine tenths appearing once. The sequenced material came from naive CD4+ T cells from PBMCs. The subset: CD45RA+ positively selected. Receptors were obtained from a man aged 18 to 35 in good health. Some clones in this sample may be carry-over from other donors' samples.

The gene calls are TRBV11-1 and TRBJ2-7, with TRBD1 matching 9 bases. The CDR3 sequence is 16 residues long. Trimming took 6 bases from V and 0 from J; bases not matched to a gene: 9. Germline lookup yields CDR1 SGHAT and CDR2 FQDESV (reference sequence). The CDR3 reads CASSSRRQGVSYEQYF. For the CDR3, the DNA is TGTGCCAGCAGTTCCCGGAGACAGGGGGTCTCCTACGAGCAGTACTTC.

The chain combines TRBV27 with TRBJ2-3; TRBD2 is a possible D gene (5 bases). The V gene lost 2 bases and the J gene lost 5 bases, with 8 bases spanning the gap. The V gene's germline CDR1 is MNHEY and CDR2 SMNVEV (reference sequence). The CDR3 length is 13 residues. The CDR3 DNA reads as TGTGCCAGCAGTTTAGGGAGAAGAGATACGCAGTATTTT. Protein product: CASSLGRRDTQYF.

Only one count was recorded for this clone. The CDR3 loop reads CASTTLGYEQYF. The CDR3 DNA is TGTGCCAGCACCACCTTGGGATACGAGCAGTACTTC. The J gene is TRBJ2-7, the V gene TRBV7-6; D not resolved. V lost 7 bases, J lost 4 bases, and 11 bases lay in between. This CDR3 spans 12 amino acids. Germline-derived CDR1 and CDR2 are SGHVS and FNYEAQ.

Note on this clone: The sample holds other DNA sequences that translate to the same CDR3. The J gene is TRBJ1-3, the V gene TRBV5-1; no clear D gene. Germline V gene sequence: CDR1 SGHRS, CDR2 YFSETQ. The CDR3 spans 12 residues. V was pared by 0 bases and J by 3 bases, with 1 base between. The CDR3 protein is CASSLDGNTIYF. In DNA, the CDR3 is TGCGCCAGCAGCTTGGATGGAAACACCATATATTTT.

CDR3 sequence reads: CASSLGASWGNQPQHF. The CDR3 region has the DNA TGTGCCAGCAGCTTAGGTGCGTCGTGGGGCAATCAGCCCCAGCATTTT. The chain has TRBV7-9 and TRBJ1-5, with D uncertain. Germline loops: CDR1 SEHNR, CDR2 FQNEAQ (reference sequence). The germline V and J ends were trimmed by 1 base and 2 bases, with 12 bases remaining between them. The CDR3 is made up of 16 amino acids. The variable domain in full, completed from reference TRBV7-9 and TRBJ1-5, reads DTGVSQNPRHKITKRGQNVTFRCDPISEHNRLYWYRQTLGQGPEFLTYFQNEAQLEKSRLLSDRFSAERPKGSFSTLEIQRTEQGDSAMYLCASSLGASWGNQPQHFGDGTRLSIL.

The chain employs TRBV5-1 and TRBJ2-7; D is possibly TRBD2 (6 bases). The CDR3 is 13 amino acids. The V gene lost 7 bases and the J gene lost 2 bases, with 13 bases spanning the gap. Germline V CDR1 and CDR2: SGHRS, YFSETQ. CDR3 residues: CASGRGSAYEQYF. The CDR3 DNA reads as TGCGCCAGCGGCCGGGGGTCGGCCTACGAGCAGTACTTC.

The rearrangement uses TRBV11-2 and TRBJ2-5; D is uncertain. The germline gives CDR1 SGHAT, CDR2 FQNNGV. The V end was cut by 4 bases, the J end by 3 bases, with 6 bases between. The CDR3 is made up of 12 amino acids. This CDR3 is CASSYSKETQYF. In nucleotides, the CDR3 is TGTGCCAGCAGCTATTCAAAAGAGACCCAGTACTTC.

The rearrangement uses TRBV7-2 and TRBJ2-3; no clear D gene. V shed 8 bases and J shed 4 bases, with 19 bases lying between them. Per the germline V gene, CDR1 is SGHTA and CDR2 is FQGNSA. This CDR3 region has 15 residues. CDR3 sequence reads: CASRYQWDQADTQYF. CDR3 sequence (DNA): TGTGCCAGCCGCTATCAGTGGGATCAAGCAGATACGCAGTATTTT. Together with reference TRBV7-2 and TRBJ2-3, the CDR3 gives the full variable domain: GAGVSQSPSNKVTEKGKDVELRCDPISGHTALYWYRQSLGQGLEFLIYFQGNSAPDKSGLPSDRFSAERTGGSVSTLTIQRTQQEDSAVYLCASRYQWDQADTQYFGPGTRLTVL.

V usage is TRBV28 and J usage is TRBJ1-2; D not certain. CDR1 and CDR2 (germline): MDHEN, SYDVKM. Deletions cut 4 bases from V and 10 bases from J, with 10 bases between. The CDR3 sequence is 11 residues long. CDR3 bases: TGTGCCAGCAGTTCGGTAAATATCTACACCTTC. It codes for CASSSVNIYTF.

The chain couples TRBV30 to TRBJ2-2; 9 bases match TRBD1. Germline CDR1 is GTSNPN and CDR2 is SVGIG (reference sequence). The CDR3 consists of 16 residues. The J segment lost 1 base and the V segment lost 2 bases, leaving 5 bases of the junction unmatched. The CDR3 loop reads CAWSNPGQGNTGELFF. In DNA form, the CDR3 reads TGTGCCTGGAGTAATCCGGGACAGGGGAACACCGGGGAGCTGTTTTTT.

The chain employs TRBV5-4 and TRBJ1-4; D unresolved. With 2 bases removed from V and 3 bases from J, the gap between germline ends came to 14 bases. The CDR3 is 16 amino acids. The V gene's germline CDR1 is SGHNT and CDR2 YYREEE (reference sequence). The CDR3 loop is CASSFASGRSNEKLFF. The CDR3 DNA reads TGTGCCAGCAGCTTTGCCTCAGGCCGATCTAATGAAAAACTGTTTTTT.

The chain carries TRBV7-2 and TRBJ2-7; no reliable D call. The germline V and J ends were trimmed by 2 bases and 5 bases, with 13 bases remaining between them. The CDR3 consists of 14 residues. Germline V CDR1 and CDR2: SGHTA, FQGNSA. The DNA for the CDR3 is TGTGCCAGCAGCTTACCAGGTCGTGTAGACGAGCAGTACTTC. Translated: CASSLPGRVDEQYF. Based on the CDR3 plus reference TRBV7-2 and TRBJ2-7, the full variable domain is GAGVSQSPSNKVTEKGKDVELRCDPISGHTALYWYRQSLGQGLEFLIYFQGNSAPDKSGLPSDRFSAERTGGSVSTLTIQRTQQEDSAVYLCASSLPGRVDEQYFGPGTRLTVT.

V usage is TRBV2 and J usage is TRBJ2-7; perhaps TRBD1 as D (6 bases). V was trimmed by 9 bases and J by 3 bases, leaving 15 bases between them. CDR1 and CDR2 from the germline V gene are SNHLY and FYNNEI. CDR3 length: 13 residues. The CDR3 DNA follows: TGTGCCAGTAGGACAGTGATGCTCTACGAGCAGTACTTC. It encodes CASRTVMLYEQYF.

The rearrangement links TRBV28 to TRBJ1-3, with no clear D. The CDR3 runs to 17 residues. Germline V lookup: CDR1 MDHEN, CDR2 SYDVKM. Trimming took off 3 bases at V and 0 bases at J, with 15 bases between the two ends. The CDR3 DNA sequence: TGTGCCAGCAGTTTCGGGTCCGGCGAGAGCTCTGGAAACACCATATATTTT. Residues: CASSFGSGESSGNTIYF.

The chain couples TRBV4-2 to TRBJ1-3; D perhaps matches TRBD1 (5 bases). The CDR3 contains 14 residues. With 4 bases removed from V and 3 bases from J, the gap between germline ends came to 10 bases. CDR1 is LGHNA and CDR2 is YNFKEQ in the germline V gene. CDR3 protein: CASSLGVYGNTIYF. In DNA form, the CDR3 reads TGTGCCAGCAGCCTAGGGGTTTATGGAAACACCATATATTTT.